This note documents a single T cell receptor (beta chain) sequence. What it binds is not known. The repertoire was sequenced with immunoSEQ multiplex PCR; TCRdb's copy has only in-frame clones and lacks some. The sample lists 95,000 to 150,000 clones; 81% were seen once. The CDR3 spans 14 residues. CDR1 LNHDA and CDR2 SQIVND come from the germline V gene (reference sequence). Trimming shortened V by 1 base and J by 7 bases, and 13 bases separated the two germline ends. These data are taken from a study of radiation and T cells in renal cell carcinoma. Study-level background: Nephrectomy followed 15 Gy stereotactic body radiation by 4 weeks. Study conclusions and caveats: In blood, top tumor clones expanded by 2 weeks, shrinking by 4.

The sample's time point: blood 2 weeks post-SBRT. The treatment: 15 Gy SBRT to primary tumor, nephrectomy 4 weeks later. Radiation-treated patients gave blood at baseline, week 2 and week 4. The gene calls are TRBV19 and TRBJ2-5, with D perhaps TRBD1 (6 bases). The receptor was isolated from a middle-aged man with renal cell carcinoma. The source was blood, collected from a patient whose treatment included radiotherapy and nephrectomy. For the CDR3, the DNA is TGTGCCAGTAGTATAGGAGGGGGAGTGACGACCCAGTACTTC. Translation gives CASSIGGGVTTQYF.